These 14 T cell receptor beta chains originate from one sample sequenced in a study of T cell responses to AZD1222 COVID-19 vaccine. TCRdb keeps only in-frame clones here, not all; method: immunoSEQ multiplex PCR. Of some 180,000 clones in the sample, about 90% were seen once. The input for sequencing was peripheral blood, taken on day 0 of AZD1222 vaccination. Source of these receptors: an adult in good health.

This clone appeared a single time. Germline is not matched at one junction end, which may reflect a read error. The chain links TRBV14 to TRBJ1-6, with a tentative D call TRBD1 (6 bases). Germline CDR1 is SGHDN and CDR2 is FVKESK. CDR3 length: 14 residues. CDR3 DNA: TGTGCCAGCAACCAACGGGGGGCGGATTCACCCCTCCACTTT. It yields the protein CASNQRGADSPLHF. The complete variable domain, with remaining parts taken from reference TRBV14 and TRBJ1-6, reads EAGVTQFPSHSVIEKGQTVTLRCDPISGHDNLYWYRRVMGKEIKFLLHFVKESKQDESGMPNNRFLAERTGGTYSTLKVQPAELEDSGVYFCASNQRGADSPLHFGNGTRLTVT.

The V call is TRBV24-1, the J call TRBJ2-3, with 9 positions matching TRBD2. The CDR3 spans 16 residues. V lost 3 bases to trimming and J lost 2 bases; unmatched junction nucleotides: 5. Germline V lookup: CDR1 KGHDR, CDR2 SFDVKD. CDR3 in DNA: TGTGCCACCAGTGATGGGCAGCGGGGGGCCACAGATACGCAGTATTTT. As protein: CATSDGQRGATDTQYF.

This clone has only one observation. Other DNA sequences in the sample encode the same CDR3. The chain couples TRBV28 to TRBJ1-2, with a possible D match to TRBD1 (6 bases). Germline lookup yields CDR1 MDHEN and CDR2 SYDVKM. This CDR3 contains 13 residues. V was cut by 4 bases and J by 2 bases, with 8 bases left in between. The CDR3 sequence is CASSSGQNYGYTF. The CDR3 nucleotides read TGTGCCAGCAGTTCAGGACAGAACTATGGCTACACCTTC.

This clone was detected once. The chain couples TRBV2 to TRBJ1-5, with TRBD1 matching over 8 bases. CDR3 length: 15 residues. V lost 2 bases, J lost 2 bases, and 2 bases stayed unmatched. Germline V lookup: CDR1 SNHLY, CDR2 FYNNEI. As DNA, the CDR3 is TGTGCCAGCAGTGAATGGGGACAGGGCAATCAGCCCCAGCATTTT. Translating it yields CASSEWGQGNQPQHF.

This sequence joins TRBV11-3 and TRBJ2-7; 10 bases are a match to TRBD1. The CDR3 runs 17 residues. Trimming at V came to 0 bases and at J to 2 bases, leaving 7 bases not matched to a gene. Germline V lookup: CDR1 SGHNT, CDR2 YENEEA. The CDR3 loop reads CASSLDWGQGTPYEQYF. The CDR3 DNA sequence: TGTGCCAGCAGCTTAGATTGGGGACAGGGGACCCCCTACGAGCAGTACTTC. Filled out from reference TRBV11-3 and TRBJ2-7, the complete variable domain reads EAGVVQSPRYKIIEKKQPVAFWCNPISGHNTLYWYLQNLGQGPELLIRYENEEAVDDSQLPKDRFSAERLKGVDSTLKIQPAELGDSAVYLCASSLDWGQGTPYEQYFGPGTRLTVT.

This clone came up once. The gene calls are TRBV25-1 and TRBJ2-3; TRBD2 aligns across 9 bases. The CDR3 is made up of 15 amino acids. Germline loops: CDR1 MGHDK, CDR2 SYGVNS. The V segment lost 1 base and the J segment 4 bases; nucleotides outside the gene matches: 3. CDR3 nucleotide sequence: TGTGCCAGCAGTGAATTAGCGGGAGAAGCAGATACGCAGTATTTT. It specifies CASSELAGEADTQYF.

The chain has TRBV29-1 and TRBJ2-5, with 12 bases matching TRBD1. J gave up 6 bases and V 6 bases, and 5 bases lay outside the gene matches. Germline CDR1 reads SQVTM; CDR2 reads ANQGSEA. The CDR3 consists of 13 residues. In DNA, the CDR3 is TGCAGCGTCGGGACAGGGGGCGAGAAGACCCAGTACTTC. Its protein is CSVGTGGEKTQYF.

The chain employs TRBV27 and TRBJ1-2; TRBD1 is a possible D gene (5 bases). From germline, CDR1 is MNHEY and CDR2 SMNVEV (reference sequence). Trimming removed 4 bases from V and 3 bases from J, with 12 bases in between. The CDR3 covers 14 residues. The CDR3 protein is CASSSLDSYYGYTF. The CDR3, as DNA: TGTGCCAGCAGTTCCCTTGACAGCTACTATGGCTACACCTTC.

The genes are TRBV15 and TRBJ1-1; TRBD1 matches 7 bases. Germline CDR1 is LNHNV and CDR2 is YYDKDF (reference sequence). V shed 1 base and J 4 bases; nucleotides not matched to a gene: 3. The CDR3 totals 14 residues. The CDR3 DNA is TGTGCCACCAGCAGAGGACAGGGTGGCACTGAAGCTTTCTTT. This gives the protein CATSRGQGGTEAFF.

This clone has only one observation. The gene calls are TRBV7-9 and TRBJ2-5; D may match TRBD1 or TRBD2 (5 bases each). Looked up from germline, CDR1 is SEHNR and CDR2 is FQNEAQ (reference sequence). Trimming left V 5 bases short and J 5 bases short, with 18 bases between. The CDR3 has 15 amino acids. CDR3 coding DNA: TGTGCCAGCAGCCCCCTCTTCGGGGCAGGGGAGACCCAGTACTTC. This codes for CASSPLFGAGETQYF.

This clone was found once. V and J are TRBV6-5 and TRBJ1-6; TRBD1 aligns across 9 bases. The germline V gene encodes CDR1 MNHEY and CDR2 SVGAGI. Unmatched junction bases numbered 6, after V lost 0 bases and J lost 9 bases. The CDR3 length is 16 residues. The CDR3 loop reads CASSYSPVGQGSPLHF. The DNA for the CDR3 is TGTGCCAGCAGTTACTCGCCCGTGGGACAGGGTTCACCCCTCCACTTT.

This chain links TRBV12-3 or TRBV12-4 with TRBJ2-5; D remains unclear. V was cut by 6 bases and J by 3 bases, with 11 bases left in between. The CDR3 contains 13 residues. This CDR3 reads CASSQGLKETQYF. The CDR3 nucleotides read TGTGCCAGCAGCCAAGGGTTAAAAGAGACCCAGTACTTC.

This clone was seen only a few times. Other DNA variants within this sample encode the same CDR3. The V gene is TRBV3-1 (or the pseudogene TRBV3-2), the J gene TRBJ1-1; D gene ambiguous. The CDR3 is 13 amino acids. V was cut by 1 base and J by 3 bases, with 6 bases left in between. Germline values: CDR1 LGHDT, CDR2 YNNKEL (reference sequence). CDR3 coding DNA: TGTGCCAGCAGCCAAGTAACAGACACTGAAGCTTTCTTT. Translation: CASSQVTDTEAFF.

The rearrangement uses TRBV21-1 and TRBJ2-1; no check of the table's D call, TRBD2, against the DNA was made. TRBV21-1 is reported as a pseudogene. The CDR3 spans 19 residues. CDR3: CASSKGPGLAGFSYNEQFF. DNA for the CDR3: TGTGCCAGCAGCAAAGGCCCGGGACTAGCTGGATTCTCCTACAATGAGCAGTTCTTC.